These 30 T cell receptor beta chains were sequenced from one sample in a study of PD-L1 blockade in urothelial cancer (TCRdb year 2017). The library relied on the immunoSEQ multiplex PCR assay. TCRdb limited this immuneACCESS table to in-frame rearrangements with V and J called. A share of clones is missing; checked studies link under half to unresolved V genes, and the rest is unexplained. This sample is represented by around 100,000 clones; approximately 85% of them were singletons. The leading ten clones occupy 2.4% of the sample. The sequences come from PBMCs, collected around atezolizumab (anti-PD-L1) treatment. Source of these receptors: a man aged 45-60 years with urothelial cancer.

This clone occurred once. V is TRBV9 and J is TRBJ1-4; D call uncertain. CDR1 is SGDLS and CDR2 is YYNGEE in the germline V gene. CDR3 length: 16 amino acids. V gave up 3 bases and J gave up 7 bases, with 19 bases separating them. DNA of the CDR3: TGTGCCAGCAGCGCAAACCCCGGGGTTGGGAGTGAAAAACTGTTTTTT. It encodes CASSANPGVGSEKLFF.

In its sample, this clone was seen many times. The chain is built from TRBV6-4 and TRBJ1-5, with 9 bases fitting TRBD1. Germline V lookup: CDR1 MRHNA, CDR2 SNTAGT. CDR3 length: 15 residues. With V trimmed by 5 bases and J by 7 bases, 9 bases remained unmatched. The CDR3 reads CASSLGTGKTQPQHF. The CDR3, as DNA: TGTGCCAGCAGTCTCGGGACAGGGAAGACGCAGCCCCAGCATTTT.

In this sample, this clone turned up once. The chain has TRBV11-3 and TRBJ2-1; D is perhaps TRBD1 (6 bases). The ends were cut back, 2 bases at V and 10 bases at J, with 12 bases in the middle. Germline CDR1 reads SGHNT; CDR2 reads YENEEA. The CDR3 length is 13 residues. The CDR3 sequence is CASSLNRVEEQFF. The CDR3 DNA follows: TGTGCCAGCAGCTTAAACAGGGTAGAAGAGCAGTTCTTC.

V gene TRBV19 combines with J gene TRBJ2-1; 14 nucleotides match TRBD2. With V trimmed by 0 bases and J by 4 bases, 11 bases remained unmatched. The CDR3 consists of 20 residues. Germline lookup yields CDR1 LNHDA and CDR2 SQIVND (reference sequence). As DNA, the CDR3 is TGTGCCAGTAGTATAGAACCGACTAGCGGGAGGGCCAGTTCTTACAATGAGCAGTTCTTC. Its translation is CASSIEPTSGRASSYNEQFF.

V is TRBV6-5 and J is TRBJ2-7; tentatively, D is TRBD2 (5 bases). V lost 8 bases, J lost 4 bases, and 18 bases lay in between. CDR3 size: 14 residues. Per germline, CDR1 MNHEY and CDR2 SVGAGI. CDR3 sequence (DNA): TGTGCCAGCCCATCTGGGGAGCCTTGGTACGAGCAGTACTTC. Its protein product is CASPSGEPWYEQYF.

In this sample, this clone turned up a few times. CDR3 nucleotides: TGTGCCAGCACCACGGGGGGCGCGGGGCTCTATGGCTACACCTTC. This translates into CASTTGGAGLYGYTF. The rearrangement uses TRBV6-6 and TRBJ1-2; possibly TRBD1 for D (6 bases). The CDR3 has 15 amino acids. V lost 7 bases, J lost 4 bases, and 19 bases lay in between. Germline CDR1 and CDR2: MNHNY and SVGAGI (reference sequence).

The rearrangement uses TRBV19 and TRBJ1-4; TRBD1 is a possible D gene (6 bases). In germline, CDR1 is LNHDA, CDR2 SQIVND (reference sequence). The CDR3 has 16 amino acids. V lost 6 bases and J 3 bases, leaving 17 bases between the germline ends. DNA of the CDR3: TGTGCCAGTAGACCCACAGGGTACGGTCCTAATGAAAAACTGTTTTTT. This gives the protein CASRPTGYGPNEKLFF.

This chain links TRBV14 with TRBJ2-5, with 10 bases identical to TRBD1. CDR3 length equals 15 residues. Germline V gene sequence: CDR1 SGHDN, CDR2 FVKESK. The trim removed 4 bases at V and 5 bases at J, leaving 7 bases unmatched. The CDR3 reads CASSRGTGVQETQYF. Here the CDR3 DNA reads TGTGCCAGCAGCCGAGGGACAGGGGTCCAGGAGACCCAGTACTTC.

J is TRBJ2-7 and V is TRBV6-5, with TRBD1 identical over 10 bases. V trimming: 2 bases; J trimming: 6 bases; junction bases outside the gene matches: 10. The CDR3 extends over 16 amino acids. CDR1 MNHEY and CDR2 SVGAGI come from the germline V gene. The CDR3 coding sequence is TGTGCCAGCAGTTACGTCCCGGGACAGGGGTTCGGCGAGCAGTACTTC. This codes for CASSYVPGQGFGEQYF.

This chain links TRBV5-1 with TRBJ2-7; 12 bases map to TRBD1. J gave up 5 bases and V 4 bases, and 7 bases lay outside the gene matches. This CDR3 has 15 residues. Germline V gives CDR1 SGHRS, CDR2 YFSETQ. The CDR3 DNA is TGCGCCAGCAGCGGGCCGGGGACAGGGGGCAACGAGCAGTACTTC. This sequence encodes CASSGPGTGGNEQYF.

This rearrangement joins TRBV30 to TRBJ2-7, with a tentative D call TRBD2 (5 bases). Between the trimmed V and J ends, which lost 0 bases and 3 bases, there was a span of 9 bases. CDR3 length: 13 residues. Germline V gives CDR1 GTSNPN, CDR2 SVGIG (reference sequence). CDR3 sequence: CAWSVEEFYEQYF. In nucleotides, the CDR3 is TGTGCCTGGAGTGTGGAGGAGTTCTACGAGCAGTACTTC.

The chain recombines TRBV19 with TRBJ2-3; tentatively, D is TRBD2 (5 bases). Trimming removed 5 bases from V and 5 bases from J, with 11 bases in between. Germline V CDR1 and CDR2: LNHDA, SQIVND (reference sequence). The CDR3 totals 13 residues. CDR3 region: CASSEGFGDTQYF. The CDR3 DNA sequence: TGTGCCAGTAGTGAGGGCTTTGGAGATACGCAGTATTTT.

In this sample, this clone turned up once. The CDR3 loop is CASTSADEQFF. The DNA of the CDR3 is TGTGCCAGCACTAGCGCCGATGAGCAGTTCTTC. V is TRBV6-6 and J is TRBJ2-1; D possibly corresponds to TRBD2 (6 bases). The CDR3 extends over 11 amino acids. Trimming took 7 bases from V and 8 from J, leaving 9 bases between them. From germline, CDR1 is MNHNY and CDR2 SVGAGI (reference sequence).

The CDR3 reads CASSVGTGNTGELFF. In DNA form, the CDR3 reads TGTGCCAGCAGCGTGGGGACAGGGAACACCGGGGAGCTGTTTTTT. This rearrangement joins TRBV9 to TRBJ2-2; TRBD1 matches 8 bases. Germline loops: CDR1 SGDLS, CDR2 YYNGEE. Trimming took 2 bases from V and 1 from J; bases not matched to a gene: 1. CDR3 size: 15 residues.

This rearrangement joins TRBV10-2 to TRBJ2-5; 7 nucleotides match TRBD1. Germline V gene data show CDR1 as WSHSY and CDR2 as SAAADI. V lost 6 bases, J lost 3 bases, and 4 bases stayed unmatched. This CDR3 has 13 amino acids. The DNA for the CDR3 is TGCGCCAGCAGCGACAGGGCGGAAGAGACCCAGTACTTC. This translates into CASSDRAEETQYF.

The rearrangement uses TRBV4-1 and TRBJ2-3; 8 bases align to TRBD1. V shed 4 bases and J 4 bases; nucleotides not matched to a gene: 10. Germline lookup yields CDR1 MGHRA and CDR2 YSYEKL. This CDR3 has 16 amino acids. CDR3 region: CASSPYAGGAADTQYF. CDR3 DNA sequence: TGCGCCAGCAGCCCTTATGCAGGGGGCGCCGCAGATACGCAGTATTTT.

The chain joins TRBV27 to TRBJ2-2, with 12 bases lining up with TRBD2. Per the germline V gene, CDR1 is MNHEY and CDR2 is SMNVEV (reference sequence). This CDR3 region has 16 residues. V dropped 5 bases and J dropped 3; count of bases not matched to a gene: 4. DNA of the CDR3: TGTGCCAGCAGTACTAGCGGGAGGTCGGACACCGGGGAGCTGTTTTTT. This gives the protein CASSTSGRSDTGELFF.

The V gene is TRBV19, the J gene TRBJ1-5; the D is unclear. V was clipped by 4 bases and J by 2 bases, with 9 bases between them. The germline V gene has CDR1 LNHDA and CDR2 SQIVND (reference sequence). This CDR3 has 14 amino acids. The CDR3 DNA reads as TGTGCCAGTAGTAAAGCGGGAGGCAATCAGCCCCAGCATTTT. This gives the protein CASSKAGGNQPQHF.

The chain is built from TRBV5-6 and TRBJ1-1, with a possible D match to TRBD1 (5 bases). The CDR3 length is 12 residues. Per germline, CDR1 SGHDT and CDR2 YYEEEE. V gave up 10 bases and J gave up 1 base, with 11 bases separating them. This CDR3 is CAVLGQNTEAFF. Here the CDR3 DNA reads TGTGCCGTCTTAGGACAGAACACTGAAGCTTTCTTT.

The chain has TRBV2 and TRBJ1-2; D might be TRBD1 (5 bases). The CDR3 spans 11 residues. The V gene lost 5 bases and the J gene lost 8 bases, with 9 bases spanning the gap. Germline CDR1 is SNHLY and CDR2 is FYNNEI. CDR3 sequence reads: CASSQWGGYTF. In nucleotides, the CDR3 is TGTGCCAGCAGTCAGTGGGGCGGCTACACCTTC.

The chain carries TRBV6-1 and TRBJ1-5, with 11 positions matching TRBD1. The V and J ends lost 4 bases and 4 bases, in that order; junction bases with no gene match: 6. Looked up from germline, CDR1 is MNHNS and CDR2 is SASEGT. The CDR3 consists of 16 residues. The CDR3 DNA is TGTGCCAGCAGTGCCTCGGGACAGGGGGGGAATCAGCCCCAGCATTTT. The encoded protein is CASSASGQGGNQPQHF.

This clone was detected only once. This chain connects TRBV2 to TRBJ2-5; 7 bases map to TRBD1. In germline, CDR1 is SNHLY, CDR2 FYNNEI. The V and J ends lost 8 bases and 0 bases, in that order; junction bases with no gene match: 12. This CDR3 comprises 16 residues. CDR3 sequence: CASLGVTGAYQETQYF. The CDR3 DNA sequence: TGTGCCAGCCTAGGGGTTACAGGGGCCTACCAAGAGACCCAGTACTTC. The whole variable domain, filled in from reference TRBV2 and TRBJ2-5, reads EPEVTQTPSHQVTQMGQEVILRCVPISNHLYFYWYRQILGQKVEFLVSFYNNEISEKSEIFDDQFSVERPDGSNFTLKIRSTKLEDSAMYFCASLGVTGAYQETQYFGPGTRLLVL.

This rearrangement joins TRBV28 to TRBJ1-5; D ambiguous. Germline CDR1 MDHEN, CDR2 SYDVKM. V lost 5 bases and J lost 4, with 24 bases in between. CDR3 length: 18 amino acids. In DNA form, the CDR3 reads TGTGCCAGCAGTCACTCTGTGGGCTTTGGGTCCTTTAATCAGCCCCAGCATTTT. Its protein product is CASSHSVGFGSFNQPQHF.

V usage is TRBV5-1 and J usage is TRBJ2-2, with D unresolved. With 4 bases removed from V and 1 base from J, the gap between germline ends came to 5 bases. This CDR3 comprises 13 residues. CDR1 is SGHRS and CDR2 is YFSETQ in the germline V gene. Written as DNA, the CDR3 is TGCGCCAGCAGCAATAAGAACACCGGGGAGCTGTTTTTT. Its protein is CASSNKNTGELFF.

In this sample, this clone turned up a few times. V usage is TRBV18 and J usage is TRBJ1-1, with a weak D call TRBD1 (5 bases). CDR1 and CDR2 (germline): KGHSH, LQKENI. The CDR3 is made up of 15 amino acids. V dropped 3 bases and J dropped 3 bases, with 14 bases sitting between them. CDR3 amino acids: CASSPRGGGDTEAFF. The CDR3 nucleotides are TGTGCCAGCTCACCTCGGGGGGGAGGAGACACTGAAGCTTTCTTT.

The genes are TRBV6-1 and TRBJ1-5; 7 nucleotides line up with TRBD1. The CDR3 covers 14 residues. Germline trimming cut 4 bases from V and 7 bases from J; bases unmatched to any gene: 7. CDR1 and CDR2 (germline): MNHNS, SASEGT. The CDR3 loop is CASSATGFGQPQHF. Written as DNA, the CDR3 is TGTGCCAGCAGTGCGACAGGGTTTGGACAGCCCCAGCATTTT.

This clone was seen once. The rearrangement links TRBV2 to TRBJ1-4; D remains ambiguous. V lost 3 bases and J lost 10, with 9 bases in between. The CDR3 consists of 12 residues. Per germline, CDR1 SNHLY and CDR2 FYNNEI. In DNA form, the CDR3 reads TGTGCCAGCAGTGACAAGAACTCAAAACTGTTTTTT. The encoded protein is CASSDKNSKLFF.

This chain connects TRBV11-1 to TRBJ1-4; 8 nucleotides line up with TRBD1. With 6 bases clipped from V and 0 bases from J, the junction kept 9 bases outside the gene matches. The CDR3 contains 17 residues. From germline, CDR1 is SGHAT and CDR2 FQDESV (reference sequence). This chain's CDR3 is CASSQMGQAATNEKLFF. The DNA of the CDR3 is TGTGCCAGCAGTCAAATGGGACAGGCTGCAACTAATGAAAAACTGTTTTTT.

This chain connects TRBV5-1 to TRBJ2-5; TRBD2 matches at 9 bases. The CDR3 is 19 amino acids. Per the germline V gene, CDR1 is SGHRS and CDR2 is YFSETQ. The J segment lost 7 bases and the V segment lost 0 bases, leaving 19 bases of the junction unmatched. The CDR3 loop is CASSLDHPTSGGGVGTQYF. In nucleotides, the CDR3 is TGCGCCAGCAGCTTGGACCATCCGACTAGCGGAGGGGGGGTTGGGACCCAGTACTTC.

The rearrangement links TRBV6-6 to TRBJ2-7, with 7 bases identical to TRBD2. In germline, CDR1 is MNHNY, CDR2 SVGAGI (reference sequence). Germline trimming cut 2 bases from V and 5 bases from J; bases unmatched to any gene: 12. The CDR3 sequence is 16 residues long. In DNA, the CDR3 is TGTGCCAGCAGTTACCGGCCCCAGCGGGAAAGTGACGAGCAGTACTTC. Translation gives CASSYRPQRESDEQYF.